Listed below are T cell receptor beta chains from one sample, sequenced in a study of T cells in Graves' hyperthyroidism and ophthalmopathy. TCRdb re-derived calls from the multiplex PCR reads in MiXCR, one entry per CDR3 protein. The table includes fewer than 700,000 distinct CDR3 sequences, around 16% detected once. Sequencing input: blood. These receptors originate from a woman aged 25-40 years with Graves' hyperthyroidism. Each CDR3 is given with its conserved first and last residue. Each record gives: V gene, J gene, D gene, clone size, CDR3 protein, CDR3 DNA. The D gene is left open where the match is weak. Only part of the rows carry a size: once, few, many, or a class if the clone is expanded.

>TRBV14|TRBJ2-7|.|few
CASSQGLLGPGDGAYEQYF
TGTGCCAGCAGCCAAGGGCTCCTGGGCCCTGGGGACGGGGCCTACGAGCAGTACTTC
>TRBV3-1|TRBJ1-2|TRBD1|many
CASSPWDRNYGYTF
TGTGCCAGCAGCCCTTGGGACAGAAACTATGGCTACACCTTC
>TRBV6-2/TRBV6-3|TRBJ1-2|.|.
CASRNPAYGENYGYTF
TGTGCCAGCAGAAACCCAGCGTATGGAGAAAACTATGGCTACACCTTC
>TRBV10-3|TRBJ2-3|.|few
CAISAPSSPDTQYF
TGTGCCATCAGTGCTCCTTCATCTCCAGATACGCAGTATTTT
>TRBV27|TRBJ2-7|TRBD1|many
CASSWGQGATYEQYF
TGTGCCAGCAGTTGGGGACAGGGGGCAACCTACGAGCAGTACTTC
>TRBV18|TRBJ2-7|TRBD2|few
CASSPRVAGVEQYF
TGTGCCAGCTCACCAAGGGTAGCGGGAGTCGAGCAGTACTTC
>TRBV6-1|TRBJ1-1|.|.
CASKGVTTEAFF
TGTGCCAGCAAAGGGGTTACCACTGAAGCTTTCTTT
>TRBV7-2|TRBJ2-1|TRBD2|many
CASSSIEGLAGEGKQFF
TGTGCCAGCAGCTCAATCGAGGGACTAGCGGGAGAAGGGAAGCAGTTCTTC
>TRBV11-2|TRBJ2-3|.|many
CASSLRGVERDTQYF
TGTGCCAGCAGCTTGAGGGGAGTGGAGAGAGATACGCAGTATTTT
>TRBV28|TRBJ2-5|.|many
CASSTTRIQETQYF
TGTGCCAGCAGCACCACAAGAATTCAAGAGACCCAGTACTTC
>TRBV7-3|TRBJ2-4|.|.
CASSSGGGYDIQYF
TGTGCCAGCAGCTCTGGAGGGGGGTACGACATTCAGTACTTC
>TRBV5-1|TRBJ2-5|.|.
CASSLDGRGWETQYF
TGCGCCAGCAGCTTGGATGGCCGAGGGTGGGAGACCCAGTACTTC
>TRBV24-1|TRBJ2-1|.|few
CATSEVDNEQFF
TGTGCCACCAGTGAGGTTGACAATGAGCAGTTCTTC
>TRBV27|TRBJ2-1|.|few
CASKEGVSYNEQFF
TGTGCCAGCAAAGAGGGAGTTTCCTACAATGAGCAGTTCTTC
>TRBV12-3/TRBV12-4|TRBJ2-1|.|few
CANSLQGNEQFF
TGTGCCAACAGTTTGCAGGGCAATGAGCAGTTCTTC
>TRBV5-1|TRBJ2-1|TRBD2|many
CASSRTGTSDSDEQFF
TGCGCCAGCAGCCGGACCGGGACTAGCGATAGCGATGAGCAGTTCTTC
>TRBV20-1|TRBJ2-3|.|few
CSASRAESTDTQYF
TGCAGTGCTAGCCGGGCGGAAAGCACAGATACGCAGTATTTT